The next 20 T cell receptor beta chains were all read from a single sample in a study of read filtering for tumor transcriptome and immune sequencing. This library used approximately 0.4 ug RNA and molecular barcoded adaptors spanning alpha/delta and beta/gamma chains. TCRdb itself ran the reads through MiXCR, one entry per CDR3 protein. Here the sample spans about 5,500 distinct CDR3 sequences, roughly 22% being singletons. Sequencing was carried out using a population of CD138-negative cells sorted from bone marrow. The receptors derive from a donor at least 40 years old with multiple myeloma.

Ten or more counts support this clonotype. The chain joins TRBV6-2 or TRBV6-3 to TRBJ2-2; 10 nucleotides agree with TRBD2. Trimming cost V 6 bases and J 1 base; bases outside gene matches: 17. Per the germline V gene, CDR1 is MNHEY and CDR2 is SVGEGT. The CDR3 length is 20 residues. The CDR3 is CASRWTSGVLNLKNTGELFF. As DNA, the CDR3 is TGTGCCAGCAGATGGACTAGCGGAGTATTGAACCTGAAGAACACCGGGGAGCTGTTTTTT.

In the case of this clonotype: Since a much larger clone is just one base distant, this may be a read error. The rearrangement links TRBV12-3 or TRBV12-4 to TRBJ2-3, with TRBD1 as a possible D gene (6 bases). The CDR3 is 14 amino acids. CDR3 sequence (DNA): TGTGCCAGCAGGGCCCGGACGGAGACAGGTACGCAGTATTTT. This codes for CASRARTETGTQYF.

This clonotype is labeled large. The CDR3 DNA reads as TGCGCCAGCAGTCCGCTCCGCCGGCAGAATGAGCAGTTCTTC. This translates into CASSPLRRQNEQFF. The V and J genes are TRBV4-1 and TRBJ2-1, with unresolved D. Germline V lookup: CDR1 MGHRA, CDR2 YSYEKL. Trimming pared 6 bases from V and 7 bases from J, leaving 16 bases between. The CDR3 runs to 14 residues.

This clonotype was seen many times. The chain joins TRBV6-1 to TRBJ2-4; D is undetermined. This CDR3 has 14 residues. V was shortened by 1 base and J by 1 base, with 5 bases between the two germline ends. Germline V lookup: CDR1 MNHNS, CDR2 SASEGT. CDR3 sequence (DNA): TGTGCCAGCAGTGAAGGGGTCGCCAAAAACATTCAGTACTTC. Its translation is CASSEGVAKNIQYF.

This clonotype is judged medium-sized. The chain has TRBV7-6 and TRBJ2-4; 7 positions agree with TRBD2. The CDR3 spans 16 residues. Germline assignment: CDR1 SGHVS and CDR2 FNYEAQ. V lost 5 bases and J lost 2; bases outside the gene matches: 9. The CDR3 sequence is CASSPGLGRTKNIQYF. DNA of the CDR3: TGTGCCAGCAGCCCGGGGCTCGGGAGGACCAAAAACATTCAGTACTTC.

Remarks on this clonotype: At one end, the junction sequence differs from germline, possibly due to a read error. The rearrangement links TRBV4-2 to TRBJ2-1, with D perhaps matching TRBD1 (6 bases). The CDR3 spans 15 residues. Germline V gene data show CDR1 as LGHNA and CDR2 as YNFKEQ. DNA for the CDR3: TGTGCCAACAGCCAAGGAGACAGGTCCTACAATGAGGAGTTCTTC. Translated, it gives CANSQGDRSYNEEFF.

Many counts were recorded for this clonotype. Given a much more abundant clone one base away, this may be a read error. The chain links TRBV6-6 to TRBJ2-1; the D is unclear. Trimming stripped 5 bases from V and 8 bases from J, with 13 bases between. The V gene's germline CDR1 is MNHNY and CDR2 SVGAGI (reference sequence). CDR3 length: 13 residues. The CDR3 DNA sequence: TGTGCCAGCAGTCCCTTGGGAAAGGATGAGCAGTTCTTC. Amino acids: CASSPLGKDEQFF.

The rearrangement uses TRBV6-1 and TRBJ2-7; 12 bases are a match to TRBD1. Germline trimming cut 7 bases from V and 4 bases from J; bases unmatched to any gene: 14. The CDR3 consists of 17 residues. CDR1 and CDR2 (germline): MNHNS, SASEGT. The CDR3 loop reads CASNPTSGTGGGYEQYF. The CDR3 DNA reads TGTGCCAGCAACCCGACCTCCGGGACAGGGGGCGGGTACGAGCAGTACTTC.

In this sample, this clonotype turned up many times. The chain links TRBV7-2 to TRBJ2-7, with TRBD2 as a possible D gene (5 bases). Germline CDR1 SGHTA, CDR2 FQGNSA. Trimming removed 0 bases from V and 2 bases from J, with 5 bases in between. This CDR3 is 13 amino acids long. CDR3 sequence: CASSLAGAYEQYF. CDR3 bases: TGTGCCAGCAGCTTAGCGGGAGCCTACGAGCAGTACTTC.

This clonotype is deemed medium-sized (0.01 to 0.1%). The chain joins TRBV7-2 to TRBJ2-1, with 7 bases matching TRBD1. CDR1 and CDR2 from the germline V gene are SGHTA and FQGNSA. Trimming took 2 bases from V and 0 from J; bases not matched to a gene: 1. This CDR3 has 15 amino acids. Written as DNA, the CDR3 is TGTGCCAGCAGCTTATCAGGGGGCTCCTACAATGAGCAGTTCTTC. This encodes CASSLSGGSYNEQFF. Based on the CDR3 plus reference TRBV7-2 and TRBJ2-1, the full variable domain is GAGVSQSPSNKVTEKGKDVELRCDPISGHTALYWYRQSLGQGLEFLIYFQGNSAPDKSGLPSDRFSAERTGGSVSTLTIQRTQQEDSAVYLCASSLSGGSYNEQFFGPGTRLTVL.

This clonotype was counted only a few times. The V call is TRBV20-1, the J call TRBJ2-5; TRBD1 might be the D (7 bases). This CDR3 region has 14 residues. CDR1 is DFQATT, CDR2 SNEGSKA, per germline (reference sequence). Between the trimmed V and J ends, which lost 3 bases and 3 bases, there was a span of 14 bases. The CDR3 sequence: CSARKGGGKETQYF. The CDR3 bases are TGCAGTGCTAGGAAAGGGGGCGGGAAAGAGACCCAGTACTTC.

Comment on this clonotype: A read error may account for a junction end that differs from germline. This chain uses TRBV6-1 with TRBJ2-1; TRBD2 aligns across 10 bases. Germline assignment: CDR1 MNHNS and CDR2 SASEGT. The CDR3 has 15 amino acids. As DNA, the CDR3 is TGTGCCAGCAGTGAATCTAGCGGGAGTCTCTATGGGCAGTTCTTT. Translation gives CASSESSGSLYGQFF.

This clonotype rates as medium-sized. The chain's CDR3 is CASSPTWGVANYGYTF. The CDR3 bases are TGTGCCAGCAGCCCAACTTGGGGAGTAGCTAACTATGGCTACACCTTC. J is TRBJ1-2 and V is TRBV9; D is undetermined. Germline V gene data show CDR1 as SGDLS and CDR2 as YYNGEE. The CDR3 totals 16 residues. V was clipped by 4 bases and J by 0 bases, with 16 bases between them.

This clonotype was seen many times. It may be a read error: a sequence one base away is much more abundant. The chain carries TRBV5-1 and TRBJ1-4; D gene unclear. Per the germline V gene, CDR1 is SGHRS and CDR2 is YFSETQ. This CDR3 has 13 amino acids. CDR3 in amino acids: CASSPSGSEELFF. The CDR3 DNA follows: TGCGCCAGCAGCCCGTCCGGAAGTGAAGAACTGTTTTTT.

This clonotype was picked up one time. This likely reflects a read error, since a far larger clone is one base away. The J gene is TRBJ2-7, the V gene TRBV6-6, with TRBD1 identical over 7 bases. CDR1 and CDR2 from the germline V gene are MNHNY and SVGAGI (reference sequence). This CDR3 contains 14 residues. Trimming removed 10 bases from V and 6 bases from J; junction bases left unmatched: 15. The CDR3 nucleotides are TGTGCCATCAAACCCGACAGGGTGTTCGGCGAGCAGTACTTC. Translated, it gives CAIKPDRVFGEQYF.

This clonotype is deemed medium-sized. The chain has TRBV9 and TRBJ2-7; TRBD1 matches at 10 bases. V dropped 5 bases and J dropped 6; count of bases not matched to a gene: 11. This CDR3 has 15 amino acids. Germline CDR1 SGDLS, CDR2 YYNGEE. This CDR3 reads CASSPGGTGAAEQYF. DNA of the CDR3: TGTGCCAGCAGTCCTGGTGGGACAGGGGCGGCCGAGCAGTACTTC.

This clonotype has ten or more counts. The chain couples TRBV10-3 to TRBJ1-1; D ambiguous. Germline assignment: CDR1 ENHRY and CDR2 SYGVKD. Trimming cost V 0 bases and J 1 base, with 3 bases left between them. This CDR3 region has 13 residues. The CDR3 DNA reads as TGTGCCATCAGTGAGTCCCGGAACACTGAAGCTTTCTTT. It yields the protein CAISESRNTEAFF.

In the case of this clonotype: This likely reflects a read error, since a far larger clone is one base away. The CDR3 loop is CASGVGYGRSDTQYF. Here the CDR3 DNA reads TGTGCCAGCGGCGTAGGATACGGGAGGTCAGATACGCAGTATTTT. The chain uses TRBV9 and TRBJ1-4; TRBD2 agrees at 7 bases. The DNA end is more similar to TRBJ2-3, so the J call may be wrong. In germline, CDR1 is SGDLS, CDR2 YYNGEE. This CDR3 contains 15 residues.

This clonotype showed up just a few times. The J gene is TRBJ2-7, the V gene TRBV7-6; TRBD2 is a possible D gene (6 bases). Trimming removed 4 bases at V and 9 bases at J, with 16 bases between. The germline CDR1 and CDR2 sequences are SGHVS and FNYEAQ. The CDR3 has 13 residues. The CDR3 loop reads CASSSRSGEVQYF. The DNA for the CDR3 is TGTGCCAGCAGCTCCCGTTCGGGGGAGGTGCAGTACTTC.

Relative to its sample, this clonotype is medium-sized. CDR3 loop: CASSLGGYNEQFF. DNA of the CDR3: TGCGCCAGCAGCTTGGGGGGATACAATGAGCAGTTCTTC. The genes are TRBV5-1 and TRBJ2-1; the D is unclear. The CDR3 consists of 13 residues. Per germline, CDR1 SGHRS and CDR2 YFSETQ. V was cut by 0 bases and J by 4 bases, with 5 bases left in between.